This T cell receptor (beta chain) was observed in a study of regulatory and conventional T cells in RAG deficiency. CDR3 length equals 14 residues. The germline gives CDR1 SGHTA, CDR2 FQGNSA. V lost 5 bases, J lost 2 bases, and 5 bases stayed unmatched. The repertoire was sequenced with immunoSEQ multiplex PCR; TCRdb's copy has only in-frame clones and lacks some. The sample comprises about 24,000 clones, 95% to 97% of which are singletons, and 1% to 1.5% rests with the top ten. The sorted conventional CD4+ T cells were CD25-low and CD127-high, with genomic DNA sequenced. Study conclusions and caveats: Compared with controls, unique Treg TCR beta sequences dropped roughly 100-fold in Omenn syndrome and CID/AS. Omenn patients showed >80% Treg-Tconv overlap and shorter CDR3 lengths.

This clone was recorded only once. Its matching antigen is unknown. This sample also belongs to another study, concerning regulatory T cells. Per that study: Primers: 52 TRBV forward and 13 TRBJ reverse.

This sequence originates from a human donor in good health. Sequenced input: CD25- CD4+ T cells sorted from blood. V gene TRBV7-2 combines with J gene TRBJ1-1; 7 bases are shared with TRBD1. The CDR3 region has the DNA TGTGCCAGCAGCACGAGACAGGGTAACACTGAAGCTTTCTTT. Protein product: CASSTRQGNTEAFF.